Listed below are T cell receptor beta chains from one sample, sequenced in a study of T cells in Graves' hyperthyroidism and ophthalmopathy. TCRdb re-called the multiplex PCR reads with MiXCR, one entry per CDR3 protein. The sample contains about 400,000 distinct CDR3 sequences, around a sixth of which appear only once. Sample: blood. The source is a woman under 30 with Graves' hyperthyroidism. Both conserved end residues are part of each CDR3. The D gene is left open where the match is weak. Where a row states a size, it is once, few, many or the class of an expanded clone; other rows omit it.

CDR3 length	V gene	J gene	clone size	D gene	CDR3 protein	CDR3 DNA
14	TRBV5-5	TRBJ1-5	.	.	CASSLGVGHQPQHF	TGTGCCAGCAGCTTGGGGGTGGGTCATCAGCCCCAGCATTTT
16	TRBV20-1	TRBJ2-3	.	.	CSASRGLTGGADTQYF	TGCAGTGCTAGCCGGGGACTAACGGGGGGCGCAGATACGCAGTATTTT
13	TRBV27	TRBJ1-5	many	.	CASSLSAGSPQHF	TGTGCCAGCAGTTTATCCGCGGGCAGCCCCCAGCATTTT
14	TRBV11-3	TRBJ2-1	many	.	CASSPRKVYNEQFF	TGTGCCAGCAGCCCAAGGAAGGTTTACAATGAGCAGTTCTTC
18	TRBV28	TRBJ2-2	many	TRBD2	CASSFLGLAGVDTGELFF	TGTGCCAGCAGTTTTCTAGGACTAGCGGGAGTTGACACCGGGGAGCTGTTTTTT
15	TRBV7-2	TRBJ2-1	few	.	CASSLVNGVAGEQFF	TGTGCCAGCAGCTTAGTGAATGGGGTGGCGGGTGAGCAGTTCTTC
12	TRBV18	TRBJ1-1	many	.	CASSKPNTEAFF	TGTGCCAGCTCAAAACCGAACACTGAAGCTTTCTTT
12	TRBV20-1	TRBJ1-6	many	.	CSANRVDSPLHF	TGCAGTGCTAACAGGGTTGATTCACCCCTCCACTTT
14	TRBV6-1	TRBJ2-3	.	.	CASSERGYTDTQYF	TGTGCCAGCAGTGAGCGCGGATACACAGATACGCAGTATTTT
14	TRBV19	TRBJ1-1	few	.	CASSPNRPGVEAFF	TGTGCCAGTAGTCCCAACCGGCCGGGTGTTGAAGCTTTCTTT
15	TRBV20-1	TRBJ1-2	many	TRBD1	CSARDGPGTAYGYTF	TGCAGTGCTAGAGATGGTCCCGGGACAGCCTATGGCTACACCTTC
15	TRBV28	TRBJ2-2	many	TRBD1	CATEAGTANTGELFF	TGTGCCACCGAGGCCGGGACAGCGAACACCGGGGAGCTGTTTTTT
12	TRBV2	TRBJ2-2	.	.	CASGFGIGELFF	TGTGCCAGCGGTTTTGGGATCGGGGAGCTGTTTTTT
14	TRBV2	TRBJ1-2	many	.	CASGERKGGYGYTF	TGTGCCAGCGGCGAGAGGAAGGGAGGGTATGGCTACACCTTC
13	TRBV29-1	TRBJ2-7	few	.	CSVGGAGAHEQYF	TGCAGCGTTGGGGGGGCGGGGGCCCACGAGCAGTACTTC
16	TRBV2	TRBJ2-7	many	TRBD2	CASSEAGTSGEREQYF	TGTGCCAGCAGTGAAGCGGGAACTAGCGGGGAGAGAGAGCAGTACTTC
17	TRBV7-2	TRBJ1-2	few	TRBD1	CASSLVGQGAGNYGYTF	TGTGCCAGCAGCTTAGTGGGTCAGGGGGCGGGGAACTATGGCTACACCTTC
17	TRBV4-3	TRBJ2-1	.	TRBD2	CASSQDRWTSGNNEQFF	TGCGCCAGCAGCCAAGACCGCTGGACTAGCGGGAACAATGAGCAGTTCTTC
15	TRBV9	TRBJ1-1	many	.	CASSASWVVNTEAFF	TGTGCCAGCAGCGCCTCCTGGGTGGTCAACACTGAAGCTTTCTTT
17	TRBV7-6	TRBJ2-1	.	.	CASSLVELPSSYNEQFF	TGTGCCAGCAGCTTAGTTGAGCTCCCCAGCTCCTACAATGAGCAGTTCTTC
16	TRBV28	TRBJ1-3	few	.	CASRGRRTPSGNTIYF	TGTGCCAGCAGGGGGCGTAGGACACCATCTGGAAACACCATATATTTT
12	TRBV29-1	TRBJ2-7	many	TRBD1	CSVSTGLSEQYF	TGCAGCGTGTCGACAGGGCTGAGCGAGCAGTACTTC
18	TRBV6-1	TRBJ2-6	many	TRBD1	CASSPTDRGRSGANVLTF	TGTGCCAGCAGCCCTACGGACAGGGGGCGTTCTGGGGCCAACGTCCTGACTTTC
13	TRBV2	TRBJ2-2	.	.	CASRVSRTGELFF	TGTGCCAGCAGGGTTAGTCGCACCGGGGAGCTGTTTTTT
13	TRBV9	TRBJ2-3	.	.	CASSVEGADTQYF	TGTGCCAGCAGCGTAGAGGGGGCAGATACGCAGTATTTT
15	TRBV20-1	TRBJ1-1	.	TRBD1	CSARDIGQVNTEAFF	TGCAGTGCTAGAGATATCGGACAGGTCAACACTGAAGCTTTCTTT
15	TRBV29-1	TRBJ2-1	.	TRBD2	CSVDGRGRVPNEQFF	TGCAGCGTTGACGGTCGCGGGAGGGTACCTAATGAGCAGTTCTTC
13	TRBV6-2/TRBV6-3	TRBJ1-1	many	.	CASRRPLNTEAFF	TGTGCCAGCAGGAGGCCGTTGAACACTGAAGCTTTCTTT
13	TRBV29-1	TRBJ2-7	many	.	CSVAARLTYEQYF	TGCAGCGTTGCAGCGCGGCTAACCTACGAGCAGTACTTC
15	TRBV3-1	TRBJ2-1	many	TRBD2	CASSQAGGKAGEQFF	TGTGCCAGCAGCCAAGCGGGAGGGAAGGCGGGTGAGCAGTTCTTC
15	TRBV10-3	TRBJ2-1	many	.	CAISEYGTGPNEQFF	TGTGCCATCAGTGAGTATGGTACCGGCCCCAATGAGCAGTTCTTC
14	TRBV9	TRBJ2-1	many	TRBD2	CASSVAGSYNEQFF	TGTGCCAGCAGTGTAGCGGGATCATACAATGAGCAGTTCTTC
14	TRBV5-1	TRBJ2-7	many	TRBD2	CASSLRLAFYEQYF	TGCGCCAGCAGCTTGAGACTAGCGTTCTACGAGCAGTACTTC
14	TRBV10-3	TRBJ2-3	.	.	CAISERERTDTQYF	TGTGCCATCAGTGAGCGGGAGCGGACAGATACGCAGTATTTT
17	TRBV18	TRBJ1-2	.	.	CASSPAPHRDVNYGYTF	TGTGCCAGCTCTCCGGCCCCCCACAGGGATGTAAACTATGGCTACACCTTC
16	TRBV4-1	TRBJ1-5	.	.	CASSLPDPNSNQPQHF	TGCGCCAGCAGCCTCCCGGACCCGAATAGCAATCAGCCCCAGCATTTT